The 18 T cell receptor beta chains below were found in one sample sequenced in a study of blood T cell repertoires in COVID-19. Sequencing was performed with immunoSEQ multiplex PCR; in TCRdb, only in-frame clones are kept and a portion is missing. This sample has a few hundred thousand clones; just under 90% occur once, and the top ten carry 1.9%. The sample comprised PBMCs or T cells enriched from blood (not recorded which). The receptors come from an older woman who had recovered from COVID-19.

On this clone itself: A clone one base away is much larger, so this may be a read error. The V gene is TRBV28, the J gene TRBJ2-3; 7 nucleotides line up with TRBD2. V gave up 6 bases and J gave up 2 bases; unmatched junction bases: 5. The germline V gene has CDR1 MDHEN and CDR2 SYDVKM. The length of the CDR3 is 14 residues. The CDR3 nucleotides are TGTGCCAGCAGCGACCGGGACTACACAGATACGCAGTATTTT. This gives the protein CASSDRDYTDTQYF.

The genes are TRBV5-1 and TRBJ2-1; 13 bases fit TRBD2. Germline CDR1 and CDR2: SGHRS and YFSETQ. The CDR3 extends over 14 amino acids. After removal of 5 bases from V and 7 bases from J, the junction contained 3 bases not matched to a gene. The CDR3: CASRGLAGVNEQFF. DNA of the CDR3: TGCGCCAGCAGAGGACTAGCGGGAGTAAATGAGCAGTTCTTC. Using reference TRBV5-1 and TRBJ2-1 for the parts outside the CDR3, the full variable domain is KAGVTQTPRYLIKTRGQQVTLSCSPISGHRSVSWYQQTPGQGLQFLFEYFSETQRNKGNFPGRFSGRQFSNSRSEMNVSTLELGDSALYLCASRGLAGVNEQFFGPGTRLTVL.

This clone was detected once. The chain uses TRBV28 and TRBJ1-2, with D hard to call. The germline V gene encodes CDR1 MDHEN and CDR2 SYDVKM. The V end was cut by 6 bases, the J end by 7 bases, with 9 bases between. The CDR3 has 11 residues. CDR3 DNA sequence: TGTGCCAGCAGCTTGGAGCGTGGCTACACCTTC. Translation: CASSLERGYTF.

As regards this clone: Other DNA sequences in the same sample also yield this CDR3. The chain links TRBV28 to TRBJ1-5, with D tentatively TRBD1 (5 bases). The V gene lost 6 bases and the J gene lost 1 base, with 10 bases spanning the gap. CDR1 and CDR2 (germline): MDHEN, SYDVKM. There are 14 residues in the CDR3. The CDR3 loop is CASRPGGSNQPQHF. CDR3 in DNA: TGTGCCAGCAGACCGGGGGGGAGCAATCAGCCCCAGCATTTT.

The chain carries TRBV5-1 and TRBJ2-6, with 9 bases fitting TRBD1. The CDR3 is made up of 18 amino acids. CDR1 and CDR2 from the germline V gene are SGHRS and YFSETQ. The V and J ends lost 2 bases and 4 bases, in that order; junction bases with no gene match: 10. CDR3 coding DNA: TGCGCCAGCAGCTTTGAGGGCCTAACAGGGGGCGGGGCCAACGTCCTGACTTTC. Amino acid sequence: CASSFEGLTGGGANVLTF.

This chain connects TRBV2 to TRBJ1-6, with 7 bases lining up with TRBD1. Germline V gives CDR1 SNHLY, CDR2 FYNNEI. V gave up 7 bases and J gave up 10 bases; unmatched junction bases: 7. The CDR3 spans 13 residues. CDR3 loop: CASMQGVWSPLHF. The DNA for the CDR3 is TGTGCCAGCATGCAGGGGGTATGGTCACCCCTCCACTTT.

The J gene is TRBJ2-1, the V gene TRBV4-2; D not certain. From germline, CDR1 is LGHNA and CDR2 YNFKEQ. The germline V and J ends were trimmed by 2 bases and 8 bases, with 10 bases remaining between them. The CDR3 spans 13 residues. CDR3 nucleotides: TGTGCCAGCAGCCAATTGTCCCGGGATGAGCAGTTCTTC. Translation gives CASSQLSRDEQFF.

The rearrangement links TRBV7-9 to TRBJ1-4; D is possibly TRBD1 (6 bases). This CDR3 region has 14 residues. V shed 5 bases and J shed 3 bases, with 10 bases lying between them. Per germline, CDR1 SEHNR and CDR2 FQNEAQ (reference sequence). The CDR3 DNA follows: TGTGCCAGCAGCCCACAGGGCTCTAATGAAAAACTGTTTTTT. Translation: CASSPQGSNEKLFF.

This clone was seen just once. This sequence joins TRBV30 and TRBJ2-2; a weak D match, TRBD1 (6 bases). The CDR3 contains 14 residues. Germline values: CDR1 GTSNPN, CDR2 SVGIG (reference sequence). V was cut by 2 bases and J by 4 bases, with 11 bases left in between. CDR3 in amino acids: CAWSTQGSTGELFF. CDR3 in DNA: TGTGCCTGGAGTACCCAGGGGAGCACCGGGGAGCTGTTTTTT.

This sequence joins TRBV7-8 and TRBJ2-7; no definite D call. Germline CDR1 SGHVS, CDR2 FQNEAQ. The V end lost 4 bases, the J end lost 2 bases, and 9 bases lay between the germline ends. The CDR3 length is 13 residues. The DNA of the CDR3 is TGTGCCAGCAGCTGGAGTACGACCTACGAGCAGTACTTC. This translates into CASSWSTTYEQYF.

There are a few counts of this clone. The chain carries TRBV3-1 (or the pseudogene TRBV3-2) and TRBJ1-1; D uncertain. Trimming took 3 bases from V and 1 from J, leaving 6 bases between them. The CDR3 runs 13 residues. CDR1 is LGHDT, CDR2 YNNKEL, per germline (reference sequence). The DNA of the CDR3 is TGTGCCAGCAGCCATGGGAGGAACACTGAAGCTTTCTTT. Residues: CASSHGRNTEAFF.

The chain is built from TRBV12-3 or TRBV12-4 and TRBJ2-1; tentative D call: TRBD1 (7 bases). The V and J ends lost 5 bases and 8 bases respectively, with 13 bases between them. The CDR3 is 13 amino acids. CDR3 region: CASSPTGRHEQFF. CDR3 DNA: TGTGCCAGCAGTCCGACAGGGAGGCATGAGCAGTTCTTC.

This clone is a singleton in its sample. The rearrangement joins TRBV6-5 to TRBJ2-7; 8 bases are shared with TRBD1. Per germline, CDR1 MNHEY and CDR2 SVGAGI. This CDR3 contains 14 residues. Trimming took 6 bases from V and 0 from J; bases not matched to a gene: 4. The CDR3 loop is CASSRTGSSYEQYF. The DNA of the CDR3 is TGTGCCAGCAGCCGGACAGGGAGCTCCTACGAGCAGTACTTC.

In this sample, this clone turned up a few times. The chain joins TRBV28 to TRBJ1-2; 7 bases match TRBD1. V lost 9 bases, J lost 4 bases, and 8 bases stayed unmatched. The CDR3 covers 13 residues. Germline V CDR1 and CDR2: MDHEN, SYDVKM. CDR3 sequence: CASSRDSLYGYTF. For the CDR3, the DNA is TGTGCCAGTAGCCGGGACAGTCTCTATGGCTACACCTTC.

CDR3 coding DNA: TGTGCCAGCAGTTATACAAGAAGCTCTGGAAACACCATATATTTT. It yields the protein CASSYTRSSGNTIYF. This chain links TRBV6-5 with TRBJ1-3; D ambiguous. Germline CDR1 reads MNHEY; CDR2 reads SVGAGI. Trimming left V 3 bases short and J 0 bases short, with 9 bases between. CDR3 size: 15 residues.

The V gene is TRBV19, the J gene TRBJ2-2; D possibly corresponds to TRBD1 (5 bases). Trimming pared 4 bases from V and 0 bases from J, leaving 12 bases between. This CDR3 is 16 amino acids long. Germline V gives CDR1 LNHDA, CDR2 SQIVND (reference sequence). The CDR3 DNA is TGTGCCAGTAGTAGGACACATAATCCGAACACCGGGGAGCTGTTTTTT. This gives the protein CASSRTHNPNTGELFF.

This clone was recorded once. The rearrangement joins TRBV7-3 to TRBJ1-1, with D perhaps TRBD1 (5 bases). Germline V gene data show CDR1 as SGHTA and CDR2 as FQGTGA. The V end lost 4 bases, the J end lost 0 bases, and 15 bases lay between the germline ends. CDR3 length equals 16 residues. The chain's CDR3 is CASSSAMDKMNTEAFF. As DNA, the CDR3 is TGTGCCAGCAGCTCTGCAATGGACAAGATGAACACTGAAGCTTTCTTT.

This chain connects TRBV7-9 to TRBJ1-2, with 8 positions matching TRBD1. Germline lookup yields CDR1 SEHNR and CDR2 FQNEAQ (reference sequence). CDR3 size: 14 residues. V shed 4 bases and J 6 bases; nucleotides not matched to a gene: 7. The CDR3 DNA sequence: TGTGCCAGCAGCTGGGCAGGGGGCGTAGATGGCTACACCTTC. Its translation is CASSWAGGVDGYTF.